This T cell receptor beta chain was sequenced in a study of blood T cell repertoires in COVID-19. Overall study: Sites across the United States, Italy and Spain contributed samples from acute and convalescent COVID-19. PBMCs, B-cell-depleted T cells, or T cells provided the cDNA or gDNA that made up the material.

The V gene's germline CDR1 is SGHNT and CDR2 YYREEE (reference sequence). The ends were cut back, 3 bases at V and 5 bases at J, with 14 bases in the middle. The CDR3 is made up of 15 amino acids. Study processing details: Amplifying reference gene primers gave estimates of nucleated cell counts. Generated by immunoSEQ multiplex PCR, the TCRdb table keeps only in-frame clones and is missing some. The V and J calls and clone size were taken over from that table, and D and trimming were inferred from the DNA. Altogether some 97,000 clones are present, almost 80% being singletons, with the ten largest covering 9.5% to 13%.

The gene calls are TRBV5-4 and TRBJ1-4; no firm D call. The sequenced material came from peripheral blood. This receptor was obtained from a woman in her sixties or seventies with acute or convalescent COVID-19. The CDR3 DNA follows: TGTGCCAGCAGCTCCCCGGGGAGCCTGAATGAAAAACTGTTTTTT. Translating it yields CASSSPGSLNEKLFF.